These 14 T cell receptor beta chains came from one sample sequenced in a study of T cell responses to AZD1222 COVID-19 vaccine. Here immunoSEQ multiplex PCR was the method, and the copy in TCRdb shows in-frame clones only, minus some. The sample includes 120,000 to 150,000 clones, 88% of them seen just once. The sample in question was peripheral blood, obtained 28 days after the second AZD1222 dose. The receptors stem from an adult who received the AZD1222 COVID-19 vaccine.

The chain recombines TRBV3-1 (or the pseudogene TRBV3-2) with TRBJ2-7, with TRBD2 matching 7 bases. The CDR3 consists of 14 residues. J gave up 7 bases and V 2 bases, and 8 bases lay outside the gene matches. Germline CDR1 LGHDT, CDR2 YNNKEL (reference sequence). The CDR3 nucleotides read TGTGCCAGCAGCCAATGGGGGAGGGCGAGGGAGCAGTACTTC. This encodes CASSQWGRAREQYF.

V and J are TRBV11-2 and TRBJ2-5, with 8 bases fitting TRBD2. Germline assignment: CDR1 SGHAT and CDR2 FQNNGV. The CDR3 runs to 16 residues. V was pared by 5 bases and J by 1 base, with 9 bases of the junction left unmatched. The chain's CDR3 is CASSQTAAGVQETQYF. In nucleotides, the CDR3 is TGTGCCAGCAGCCAGACCGCAGCGGGGGTCCAAGAGACCCAGTACTTC.

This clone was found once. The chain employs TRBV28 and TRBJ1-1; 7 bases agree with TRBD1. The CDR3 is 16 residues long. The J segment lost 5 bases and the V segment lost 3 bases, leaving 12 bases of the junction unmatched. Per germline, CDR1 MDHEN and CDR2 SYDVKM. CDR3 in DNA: TGTGCCAGCAGTTTGCCTTCCCGGACAGGAAAAACTGAAGCTTTCTTT. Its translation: CASSLPSRTGKTEAFF.

The CDR3 DNA is TGTGCCAGCACAAAATCAGCTCCCTCCTACGAGCAGTACTTC. Encoded protein: CASTKSAPSYEQYF. The V gene is TRBV27, the J gene TRBJ2-7, with D unresolved. The ends were cut back, 7 bases at V and 0 bases at J, with 13 bases in the middle. The germline gives CDR1 MNHEY, CDR2 SMNVEV (reference sequence). This CDR3 is 14 amino acids long.

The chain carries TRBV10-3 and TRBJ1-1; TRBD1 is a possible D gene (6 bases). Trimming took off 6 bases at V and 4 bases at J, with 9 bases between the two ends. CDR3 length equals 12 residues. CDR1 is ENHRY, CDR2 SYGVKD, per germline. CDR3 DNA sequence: TGTGCCATCAGGGGACATTCCACTGAAGCTTTCTTT. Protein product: CAIRGHSTEAFF.

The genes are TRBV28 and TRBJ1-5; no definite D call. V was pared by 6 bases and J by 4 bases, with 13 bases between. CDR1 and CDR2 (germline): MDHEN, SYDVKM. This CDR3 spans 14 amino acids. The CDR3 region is CASSRLDWNQPQHF. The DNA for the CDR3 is TGTGCCAGCAGCCGCTTAGACTGGAATCAGCCCCAGCATTTT.

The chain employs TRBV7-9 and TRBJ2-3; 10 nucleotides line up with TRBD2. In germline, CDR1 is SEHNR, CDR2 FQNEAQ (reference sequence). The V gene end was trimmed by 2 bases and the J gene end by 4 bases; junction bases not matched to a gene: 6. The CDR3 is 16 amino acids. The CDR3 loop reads CASSLYSSGSADTQYF. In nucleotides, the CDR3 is TGTGCCAGCAGCTTATACTCTAGCGGGAGCGCAGATACGCAGTATTTT.

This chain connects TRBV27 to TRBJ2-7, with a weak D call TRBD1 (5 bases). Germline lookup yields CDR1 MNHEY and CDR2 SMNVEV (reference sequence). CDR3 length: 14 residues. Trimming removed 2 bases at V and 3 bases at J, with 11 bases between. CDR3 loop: CASSLKAGNYEQYF. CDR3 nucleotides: TGTGCCAGCAGTTTAAAGGCAGGGAACTACGAGCAGTACTTC.

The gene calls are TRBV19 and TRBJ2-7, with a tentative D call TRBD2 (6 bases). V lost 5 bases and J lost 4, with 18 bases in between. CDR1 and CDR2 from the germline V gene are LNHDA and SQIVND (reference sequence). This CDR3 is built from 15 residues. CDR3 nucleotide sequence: TGTGCCAGTAGTTTCCTCGGGACTCCTCATTACGAGCAGTACTTC. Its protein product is CASSFLGTPHYEQYF.

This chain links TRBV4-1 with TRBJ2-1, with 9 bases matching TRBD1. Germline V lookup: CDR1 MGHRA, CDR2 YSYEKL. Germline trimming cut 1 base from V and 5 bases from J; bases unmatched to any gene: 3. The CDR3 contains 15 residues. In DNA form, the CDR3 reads TGCGCCAGCAGCCAAGGCGACAGGGGGGACAATGAGCAGTTCTTC. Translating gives CASSQGDRGDNEQFF.

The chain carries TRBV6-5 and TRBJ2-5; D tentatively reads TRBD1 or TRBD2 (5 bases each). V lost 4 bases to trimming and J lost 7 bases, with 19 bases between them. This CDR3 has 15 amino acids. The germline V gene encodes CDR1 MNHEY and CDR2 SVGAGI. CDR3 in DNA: TGTGCCAGCAGTTCTGGTGGAAGGGGCGGAGGGACCCAGTACTTC. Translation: CASSSGGRGGGTQYF.

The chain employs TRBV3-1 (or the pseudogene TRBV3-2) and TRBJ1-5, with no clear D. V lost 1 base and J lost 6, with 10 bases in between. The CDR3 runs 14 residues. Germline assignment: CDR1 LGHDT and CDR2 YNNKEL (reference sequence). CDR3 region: CASSQGPLGQPQHF. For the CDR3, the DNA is TGTGCCAGCAGCCAAGGGCCCCTGGGTCAGCCCCAGCATTTT.

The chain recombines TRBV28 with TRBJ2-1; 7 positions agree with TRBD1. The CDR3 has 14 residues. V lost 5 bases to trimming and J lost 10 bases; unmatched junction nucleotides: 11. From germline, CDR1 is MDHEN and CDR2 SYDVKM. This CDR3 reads CASSHHRGPGEQFF. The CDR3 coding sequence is TGTGCCAGCAGTCACCACAGGGGCCCCGGGGAGCAGTTCTTC.

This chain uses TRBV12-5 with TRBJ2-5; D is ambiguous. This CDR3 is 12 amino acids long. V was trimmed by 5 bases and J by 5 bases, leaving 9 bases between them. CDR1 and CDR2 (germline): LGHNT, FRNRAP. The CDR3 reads CASGKTVETQYF. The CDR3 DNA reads TGTGCTAGTGGTAAGACGGTGGAGACCCAGTACTTC.